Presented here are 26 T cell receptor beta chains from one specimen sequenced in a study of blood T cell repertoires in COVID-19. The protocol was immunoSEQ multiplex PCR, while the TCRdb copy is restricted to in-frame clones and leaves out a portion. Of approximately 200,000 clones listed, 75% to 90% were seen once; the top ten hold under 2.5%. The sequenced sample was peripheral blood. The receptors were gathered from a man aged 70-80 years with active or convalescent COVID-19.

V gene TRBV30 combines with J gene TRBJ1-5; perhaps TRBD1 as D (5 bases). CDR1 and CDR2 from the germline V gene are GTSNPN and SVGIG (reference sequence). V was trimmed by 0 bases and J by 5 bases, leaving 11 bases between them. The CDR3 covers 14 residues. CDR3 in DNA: TGTGCCTGGAGTGTACGGAGGGGCGATCAGCCCCAGCATTTT. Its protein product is CAWSVRRGDQPQHF.

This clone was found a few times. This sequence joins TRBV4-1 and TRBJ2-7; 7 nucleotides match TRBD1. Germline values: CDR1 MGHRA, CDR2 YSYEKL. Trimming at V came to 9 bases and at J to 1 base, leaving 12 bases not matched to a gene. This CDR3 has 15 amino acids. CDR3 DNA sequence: TGCGCCAGAAACGAGACAGGGTTTGGTTCCTACGAGCAGTACTTC. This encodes CARNETGFGSYEQYF.

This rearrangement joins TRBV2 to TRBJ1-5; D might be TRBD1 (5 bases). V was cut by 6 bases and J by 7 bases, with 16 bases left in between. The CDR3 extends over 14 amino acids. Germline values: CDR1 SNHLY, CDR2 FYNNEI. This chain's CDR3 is CASRKDSIDQPQHF. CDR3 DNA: TGTGCCAGCAGGAAAGACAGTATAGACCAGCCCCAGCATTTT.

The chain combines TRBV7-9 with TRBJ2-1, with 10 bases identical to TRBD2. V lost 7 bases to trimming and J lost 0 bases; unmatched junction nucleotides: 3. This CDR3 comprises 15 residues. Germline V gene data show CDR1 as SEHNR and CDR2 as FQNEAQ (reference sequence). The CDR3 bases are TGTGCCAGCAAATCTAGCGGGAGCTCCTACAATGAGCAGTTCTTC. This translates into CASKSSGSSYNEQFF.

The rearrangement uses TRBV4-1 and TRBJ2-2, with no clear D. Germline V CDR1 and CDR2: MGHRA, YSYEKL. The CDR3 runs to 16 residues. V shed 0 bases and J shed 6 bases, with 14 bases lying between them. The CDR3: CASSQDVLSFPGELFF. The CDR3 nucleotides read TGCGCCAGCAGCCAAGATGTTCTAAGCTTCCCCGGGGAGCTGTTTTTT.

The DNA of the CDR3 is TGTGCCAGCAGTTGGCCTGCGACAGGGGGTGGAAACACCATATATTTT. It codes for CASSWPATGGGNTIYF. The chain carries TRBV28 and TRBJ1-3; TRBD1 aligns across 9 bases. V gave up 4 bases and J gave up 3 bases; unmatched junction bases: 7. CDR1 and CDR2 (germline): MDHEN, SYDVKM. This CDR3 comprises 16 residues.

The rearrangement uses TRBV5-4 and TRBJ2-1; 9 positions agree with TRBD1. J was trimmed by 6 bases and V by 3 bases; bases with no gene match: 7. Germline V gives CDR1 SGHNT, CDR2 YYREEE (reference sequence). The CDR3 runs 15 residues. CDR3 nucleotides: TGTGCCAGCAGCTATCCAGGGACAGGGATCAATGAGCAGTTCTTC. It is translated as CASSYPGTGINEQFF.

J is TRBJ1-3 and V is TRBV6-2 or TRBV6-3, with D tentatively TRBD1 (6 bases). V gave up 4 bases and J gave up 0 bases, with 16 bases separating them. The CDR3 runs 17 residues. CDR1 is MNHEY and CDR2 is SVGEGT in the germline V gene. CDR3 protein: CASSSRRGATSGNTIYF. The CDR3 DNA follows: TGTGCCAGCAGTTCCCGCCGGGGGGCAACCTCTGGAAACACCATATATTTT.

In DNA form, the CDR3 reads TGTGCCAGCAGTTTGCTTGCGGCCTCTGGGGCCAACGTCCTGACTTTC. Translated: CASSLLAASGANVLTF. The J gene is TRBJ2-6, the V gene TRBV27; D ambiguous. There are 16 residues in the CDR3. Trimming cost V 3 bases and J 0 bases, with 9 bases left between them. Germline lookup yields CDR1 MNHEY and CDR2 SMNVEV (reference sequence).

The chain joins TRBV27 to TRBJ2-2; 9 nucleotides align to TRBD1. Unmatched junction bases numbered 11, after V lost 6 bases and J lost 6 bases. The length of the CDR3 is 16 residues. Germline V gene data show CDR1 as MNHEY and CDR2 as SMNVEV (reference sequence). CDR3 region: CASRTRDRAFPGELFF. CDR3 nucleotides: TGTGCCAGCAGGACCCGGGACAGGGCCTTTCCCGGGGAGCTGTTTTTT.

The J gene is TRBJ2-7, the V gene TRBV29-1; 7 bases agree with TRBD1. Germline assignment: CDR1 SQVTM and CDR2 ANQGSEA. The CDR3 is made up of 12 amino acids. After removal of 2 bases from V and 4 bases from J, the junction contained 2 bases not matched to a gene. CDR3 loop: CSVEQGVYEQYF. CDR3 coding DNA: TGCAGCGTTGAACAGGGGGTGTACGAGCAGTACTTC.

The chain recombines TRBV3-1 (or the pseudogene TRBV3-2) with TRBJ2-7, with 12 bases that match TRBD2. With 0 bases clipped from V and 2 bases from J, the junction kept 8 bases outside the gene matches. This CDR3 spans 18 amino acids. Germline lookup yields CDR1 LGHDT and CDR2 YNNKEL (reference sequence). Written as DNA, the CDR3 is TGTGCCAGCAGCCAAGAAAGTGTCCCTAGCGGGAGGGCCTACGAGCAGTACTTC. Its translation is CASSQESVPSGRAYEQYF.

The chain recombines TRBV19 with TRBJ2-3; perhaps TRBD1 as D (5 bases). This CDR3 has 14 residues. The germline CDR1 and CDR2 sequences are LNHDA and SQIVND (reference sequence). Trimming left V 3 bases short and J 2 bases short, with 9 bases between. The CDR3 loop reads CASSMGQNTDTQYF. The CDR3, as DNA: TGTGCCAGTAGTATGGGGCAGAACACAGATACGCAGTATTTT.

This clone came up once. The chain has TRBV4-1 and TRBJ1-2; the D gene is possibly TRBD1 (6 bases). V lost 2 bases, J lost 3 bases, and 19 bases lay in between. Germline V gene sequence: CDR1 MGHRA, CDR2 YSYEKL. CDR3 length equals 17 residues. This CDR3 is CASSQSGALGSDYGYTF. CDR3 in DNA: TGCGCCAGCAGCCAATCAGGGGCACTCGGCTCGGACTATGGCTACACCTTC.

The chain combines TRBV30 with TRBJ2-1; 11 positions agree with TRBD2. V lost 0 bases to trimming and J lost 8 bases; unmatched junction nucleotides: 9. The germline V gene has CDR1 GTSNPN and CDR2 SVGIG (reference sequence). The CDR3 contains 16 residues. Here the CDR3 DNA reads TGTGCCTGGAGTGTACGTTTACTAGCGGGAGAGGATGAGCAGTTCTTC. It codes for CAWSVRLLAGEDEQFF.

DNA of the CDR3: TGTGCCACCGCAGGGGGCGGGGTTACCCTCCACTTT. Residues: CATAGGGVTLHF. The chain uses TRBV2 and TRBJ1-6, with 8 bases identical to TRBD1. Germline CDR1 is SNHLY and CDR2 is FYNNEI. V shed 10 bases, J shed 14 bases, and the junction held 10 bases outside the gene matches. The CDR3 is 12 amino acids.

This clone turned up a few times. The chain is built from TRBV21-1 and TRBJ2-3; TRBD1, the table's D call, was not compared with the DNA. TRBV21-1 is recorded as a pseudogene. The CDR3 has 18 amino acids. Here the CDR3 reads CASSKVIGQVLSTDTQYF. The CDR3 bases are TGTGCCAGCAGCAAAGTAATCGGTCAGGTCCTTAGCACAGATACGCAGTATTTT.

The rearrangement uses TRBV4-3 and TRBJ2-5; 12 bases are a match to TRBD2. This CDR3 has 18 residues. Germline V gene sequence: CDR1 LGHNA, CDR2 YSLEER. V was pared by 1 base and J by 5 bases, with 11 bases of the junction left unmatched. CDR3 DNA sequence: TGCGCCAGCAGCCAAGTGTGGGGCCTAGCGGGGGGGCCGGAGACCCAGTACTTC. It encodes CASSQVWGLAGGPETQYF.

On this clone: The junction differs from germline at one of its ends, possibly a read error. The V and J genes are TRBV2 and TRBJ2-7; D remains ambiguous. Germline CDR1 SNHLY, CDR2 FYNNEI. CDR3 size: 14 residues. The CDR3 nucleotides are TGTGCCAGCAGCGAAGACGCGTTCCCCTACGAGCAGTACTTC. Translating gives CASSEDAFPYEQYF.

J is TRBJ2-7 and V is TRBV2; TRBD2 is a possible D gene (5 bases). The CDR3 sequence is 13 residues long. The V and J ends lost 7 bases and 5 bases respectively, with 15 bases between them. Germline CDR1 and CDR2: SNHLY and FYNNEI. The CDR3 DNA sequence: TGTGCCAGCACCCGTGCTAGCAATAACGAGCAGTACTTC. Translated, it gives CASTRASNNEQYF.

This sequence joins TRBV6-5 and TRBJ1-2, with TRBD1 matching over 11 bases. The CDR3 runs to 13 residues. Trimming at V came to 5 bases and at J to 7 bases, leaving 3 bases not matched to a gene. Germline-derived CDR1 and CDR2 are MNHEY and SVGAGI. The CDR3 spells CASSKDRGLGYTF. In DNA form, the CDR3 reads TGTGCCAGCAGTAAGGACAGGGGGCTTGGCTACACCTTC.

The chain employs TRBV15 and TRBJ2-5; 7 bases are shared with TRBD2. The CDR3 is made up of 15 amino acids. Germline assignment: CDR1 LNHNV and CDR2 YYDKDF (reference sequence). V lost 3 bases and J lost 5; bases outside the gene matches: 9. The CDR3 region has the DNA TGTGCCACCAGCAGCTCTGCGGCGGGAGTGGAGACCCAGTACTTC. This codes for CATSSSAAGVETQYF.

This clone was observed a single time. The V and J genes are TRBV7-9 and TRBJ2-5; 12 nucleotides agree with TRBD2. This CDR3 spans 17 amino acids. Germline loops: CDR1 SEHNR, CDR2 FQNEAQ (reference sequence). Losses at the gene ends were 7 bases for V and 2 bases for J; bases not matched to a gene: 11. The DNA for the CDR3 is TGTGCCAGCATCCCTCCCGAACTAGCGGGGGGTCAAGAGACCCAGTACTTC. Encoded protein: CASIPPELAGGQETQYF.

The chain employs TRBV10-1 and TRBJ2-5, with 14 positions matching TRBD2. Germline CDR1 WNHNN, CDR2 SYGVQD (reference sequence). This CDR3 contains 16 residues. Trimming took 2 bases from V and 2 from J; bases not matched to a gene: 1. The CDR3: CASSEGTSGGQETQYF. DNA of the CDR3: TGCGCCAGCAGTGAGGGGACTAGCGGGGGTCAAGAGACCCAGTACTTC.

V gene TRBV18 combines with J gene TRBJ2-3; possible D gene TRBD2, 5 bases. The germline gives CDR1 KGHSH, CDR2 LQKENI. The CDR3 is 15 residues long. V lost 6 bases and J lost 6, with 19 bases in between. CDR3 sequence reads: CASSPSGLASDTQYF. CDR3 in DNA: TGTGCCAGCTCCCCATCCGGATTAGCGTCCGATACGCAGTATTTT.

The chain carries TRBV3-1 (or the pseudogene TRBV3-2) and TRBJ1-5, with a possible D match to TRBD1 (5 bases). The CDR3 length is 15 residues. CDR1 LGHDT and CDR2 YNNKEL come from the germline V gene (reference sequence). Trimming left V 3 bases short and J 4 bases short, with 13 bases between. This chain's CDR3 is CASSQSQGWNQPQHF. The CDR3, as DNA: TGTGCCAGCAGCCAGTCCCAGGGTTGGAATCAGCCCCAGCATTTT.